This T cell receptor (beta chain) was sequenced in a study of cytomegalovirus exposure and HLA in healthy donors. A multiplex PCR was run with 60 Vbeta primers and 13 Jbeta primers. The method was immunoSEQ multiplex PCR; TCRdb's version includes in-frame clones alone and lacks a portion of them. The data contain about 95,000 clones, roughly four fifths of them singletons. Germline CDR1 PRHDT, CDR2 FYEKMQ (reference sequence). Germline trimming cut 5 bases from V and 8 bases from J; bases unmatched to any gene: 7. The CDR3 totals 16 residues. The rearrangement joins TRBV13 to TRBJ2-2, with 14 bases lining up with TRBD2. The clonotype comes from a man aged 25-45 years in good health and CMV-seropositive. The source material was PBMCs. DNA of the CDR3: TGTGCCAGCAGCCCAGGGACTAGCGGGAGAGCTGGGGAGCTGTTTTTT. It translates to CASSPGTSGRAGELFF.